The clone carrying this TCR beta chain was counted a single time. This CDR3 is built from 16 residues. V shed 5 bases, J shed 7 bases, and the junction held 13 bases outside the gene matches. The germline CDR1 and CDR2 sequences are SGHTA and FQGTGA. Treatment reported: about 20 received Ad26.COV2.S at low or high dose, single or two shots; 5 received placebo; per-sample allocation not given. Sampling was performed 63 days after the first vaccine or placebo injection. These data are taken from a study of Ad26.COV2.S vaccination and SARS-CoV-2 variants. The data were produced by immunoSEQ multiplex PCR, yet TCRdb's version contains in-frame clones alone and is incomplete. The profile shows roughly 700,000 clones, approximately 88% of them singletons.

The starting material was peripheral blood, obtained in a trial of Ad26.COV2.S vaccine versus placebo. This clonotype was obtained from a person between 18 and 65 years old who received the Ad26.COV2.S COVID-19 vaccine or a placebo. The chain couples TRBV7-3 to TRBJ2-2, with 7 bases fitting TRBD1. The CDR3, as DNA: TGTGCCAGCAGCCCGCCGGGACAGTCCTTCGGCGGGGAGCTGTTTTTT. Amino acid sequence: CASSPPGQSFGGELFF.